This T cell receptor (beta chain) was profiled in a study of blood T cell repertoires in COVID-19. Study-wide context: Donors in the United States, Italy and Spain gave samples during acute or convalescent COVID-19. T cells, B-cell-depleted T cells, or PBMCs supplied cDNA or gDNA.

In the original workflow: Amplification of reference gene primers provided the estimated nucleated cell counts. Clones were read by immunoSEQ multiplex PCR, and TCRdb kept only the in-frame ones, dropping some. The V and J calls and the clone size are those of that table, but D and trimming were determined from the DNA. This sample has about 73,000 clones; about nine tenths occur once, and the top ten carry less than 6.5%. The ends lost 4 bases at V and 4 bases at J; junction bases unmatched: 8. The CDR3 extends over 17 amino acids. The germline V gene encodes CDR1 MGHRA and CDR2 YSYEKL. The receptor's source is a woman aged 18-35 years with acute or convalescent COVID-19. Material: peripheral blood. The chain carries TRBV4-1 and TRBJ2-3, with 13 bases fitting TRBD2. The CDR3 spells CASSRVGLAGKSDTQYF. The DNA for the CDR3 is TGCGCCAGCAGCCGGGTGGGACTAGCGGGGAAGTCAGATACGCAGTATTTT.